The 32 T cell receptor beta chains reported below all come from one sample, sequenced in a study of blood T cell repertoires in COVID-19. The method was immunoSEQ multiplex PCR; TCRdb's version includes in-frame clones alone and lacks a portion of them. The top ten hold roughly a third of the sample, which has around 42,000 clones, under 85% seen once. The sample taken for sequencing was peripheral blood. These receptors were collected from a woman over 75 with acute or convalescent COVID-19.

The CDR3 DNA is TGCAGCTTCGCGGGAGGTAGCACAGATACGCAGTATTTT. Its protein is CSFAGGSTDTQYF. This sequence joins TRBV29-1 and TRBJ2-3, with TRBD2 matching over 8 bases. V shed 8 bases and J 0 bases; nucleotides not matched to a gene: 4. Per germline, CDR1 SQVTM and CDR2 ANQGSEA. The CDR3 runs to 13 residues.

The rearrangement joins TRBV10-2 to TRBJ1-3; D is unresolved. V was cut by 8 bases and J by 0 bases, with 11 bases left in between. The CDR3 loop spans 14 amino acids. Germline V gene lookup returns CDR1 WSHSY and CDR2 SAAADI. The chain's CDR3 is CASRPGNSGNTIYF. CDR3 sequence (DNA): TGCGCCAGCCGTCCGGGGAACTCTGGAAACACCATATATTTT.

This clone is a singleton in its sample. This sequence joins TRBV29-1 and TRBJ2-7; 10 positions agree with TRBD1. Germline V gives CDR1 SQVTM, CDR2 ANQGSEA. V lost 6 bases and J lost 6; bases outside the gene matches: 11. CDR3 size: 14 residues. The chain's CDR3 is CSVSYGQGGSEQYF. For the CDR3, the DNA is TGCAGCGTCTCGTATGGACAGGGGGGAAGCGAGCAGTACTTC.

This chain connects TRBV6-5 to TRBJ1-6; 9 bases line up with TRBD1. The CDR3 covers 14 residues. V gave up 5 bases and J gave up 10 bases; unmatched junction bases: 6. CDR1 is MNHEY, CDR2 SVGAGI, per germline. CDR3 in amino acids: CASSRDRVQSPLHF. DNA for the CDR3: TGTGCCAGCAGTAGGGACAGGGTTCAGTCACCCCTCCACTTT.

V gene TRBV19 combines with J gene TRBJ2-5; maybe TRBD1 (6 bases). The CDR3 consists of 15 residues. Trimming pared 0 bases from V and 4 bases from J, leaving 12 bases between. Per the germline V gene, CDR1 is LNHDA and CDR2 is SQIVND (reference sequence). The CDR3: CASSIDSQGRETQYF. The DNA of the CDR3 is TGTGCCAGTAGTATAGATTCACAGGGACGAGAGACCCAGTACTTC.

This chain links TRBV7-2 with TRBJ2-2, with D perhaps TRBD1 (6 bases). The germline gives CDR1 SGHTA, CDR2 FQGNSA. This CDR3 is 16 amino acids long. The V end was cut by 2 bases, the J end by 2 bases, with 12 bases between. CDR3 region: CASSLQVGANTGELFF. In nucleotides, the CDR3 is TGTGCCAGCAGCTTACAGGTGGGGGCCAACACCGGGGAGCTGTTTTTT.

J is TRBJ1-1 and V is TRBV2; the D gene is possibly TRBD1 (5 bases). V shed 8 bases and J shed 0 bases, with 10 bases lying between them. In germline, CDR1 is SNHLY, CDR2 FYNNEI. This CDR3 has 13 residues. Here the CDR3 reads CASLQEMNTEAFF. CDR3 nucleotide sequence: TGTGCCAGCCTACAGGAGATGAACACTGAAGCTTTCTTT.

The chain is built from TRBV5-1 and TRBJ2-7; D unresolved. Germline V CDR1 and CDR2: SGHRS, YFSETQ. This CDR3 spans 15 amino acids. V lost 0 bases and J 2 bases, leaving 12 bases between the germline ends. CDR3 DNA sequence: TGCGCCAGCAGCTTGGTTGGTGGCCTCACCTACGAGCAGTACTTC. Amino acids: CASSLVGGLTYEQYF.

V gene TRBV30 combines with J gene TRBJ1-5; maybe TRBD1 (5 bases). The CDR3 spans 13 residues. Germline V gives CDR1 GTSNPN, CDR2 SVGIG (reference sequence). V was cut by 3 bases and J by 3 bases, with 9 bases left in between. As DNA, the CDR3 is TGTGCCTGGAGCTCGACAGACAATCAGCCCCAGCATTTT. It encodes CAWSSTDNQPQHF.

The rearrangement uses TRBV2 and TRBJ2-2, with 7 bases that match TRBD1. The CDR3 has 15 residues. Germline CDR1 and CDR2: SNHLY and FYNNEI. Germline trimming cut 4 bases from V and 4 bases from J; bases unmatched to any gene: 6. The CDR3 DNA reads as TGTGCCAGCAGTGGAACAGGGGCGGGCACCGGGGAGCTGTTTTTT. It specifies CASSGTGAGTGELFF.

The rearrangement links TRBV28 to TRBJ2-5; 11 bases map to TRBD2. CDR1 is MDHEN and CDR2 is SYDVKM in the germline V gene. V was clipped by 5 bases and J by 5 bases; unmatched bases: 10. The CDR3 loop spans 16 amino acids. DNA for the CDR3: TGTGCCAGCAGTAAGGTGTCTAGCGGGAGGAGGGAGACCCAGTACTTC. Its translation: CASSKVSSGRRETQYF.

The chain joins TRBV5-6 to TRBJ2-7, with 7 bases identical to TRBD1. The CDR3 is 15 amino acids. The V gene end was trimmed by 3 bases and the J gene end by 3 bases; junction bases not matched to a gene: 9. The V gene's germline CDR1 is SGHDT and CDR2 YYEEEE. CDR3 DNA sequence: TGTGCCAGCAGCTCATTCGGACAGGAGTTCTACGAGCAGTACTTC. Its protein is CASSSFGQEFYEQYF.

The CDR3 DNA sequence: TGTGCCAGCAGTGCGAGCGGGAGTAGAGATACGCAGTATTTT. This gives the protein CASSASGSRDTQYF. The chain couples TRBV25-1 to TRBJ2-3; 8 bases map to TRBD2. Germline loops: CDR1 MGHDK, CDR2 SYGVNS. The length of the CDR3 is 14 residues. Trimming at V came to 4 bases and at J to 5 bases, leaving 5 bases not matched to a gene.

This chain connects TRBV25-1 to TRBJ1-2; D gene unclear. The CDR3 loop spans 13 amino acids. With 2 bases removed from V and 3 bases from J, the gap between germline ends came to 7 bases. Germline loops: CDR1 MGHDK, CDR2 SYGVNS. The CDR3 region has the DNA TGTGCCAGCAGTGAAGTAACAGACTATGGCTACACCTTC. Encoded protein: CASSEVTDYGYTF.

The chain employs TRBV9 and TRBJ1-1; D not certain. CDR1 is SGDLS and CDR2 is YYNGEE in the germline V gene. The CDR3 consists of 17 residues. Trimming removed 0 bases at V and 0 bases at J, with 15 bases between. The CDR3 here is CASSVDLPGAMNTEAFF. DNA for the CDR3: TGTGCCAGCAGCGTAGATTTGCCGGGAGCCATGAACACTGAAGCTTTCTTT.

This clone was observed a handful of times. The chain recombines TRBV20-1 with TRBJ1-1, with D unclear. Germline CDR1 DFQATT, CDR2 SNEGSKA (reference sequence). This CDR3 contains 11 residues. CDR3 protein: CMASVNTEAFF. CDR3 nucleotide sequence: TGCATGGCCTCTGTGAACACTGAAGCTTTCTTT.

The chain recombines TRBV9 with TRBJ2-5; TRBD2 matches at 10 bases. Germline V gene data show CDR1 as SGDLS and CDR2 as YYNGEE. The length of the CDR3 is 15 residues. V shed 4 bases and J 2 bases; nucleotides not matched to a gene: 5. The CDR3 DNA sequence: TGTGCCAGCAGCCTTAGCGGGAGGCCTCAAGAGACCCAGTACTTC. Its translation is CASSLSGRPQETQYF.

V gene TRBV9 combines with J gene TRBJ1-4, with 9 bases matching TRBD1. J gave up 7 bases and V 4 bases, and 8 bases lay outside the gene matches. The germline V gene has CDR1 SGDLS and CDR2 YYNGEE. The CDR3 runs 15 residues. The DNA for the CDR3 is TGTGCCAGCAGCCCAGGACAGGGGTGGAGTGAAAAACTGTTTTTT. Amino acid sequence: CASSPGQGWSEKLFF.

The chain carries TRBV5-1 and TRBJ2-3; 12 bases fit TRBD2. The V segment lost 5 bases and the J segment 4 bases; nucleotides outside the gene matches: 8. The CDR3 covers 16 residues. The germline V gene encodes CDR1 SGHRS and CDR2 YFSETQ. CDR3 amino acids: CASRSQSSGRADTQYF. In DNA, the CDR3 is TGCGCCAGCAGGTCCCAGTCTAGCGGGAGGGCAGATACGCAGTATTTT.

The genes are TRBV10-1 and TRBJ2-1; D is perhaps TRBD1 (5 bases). This CDR3 contains 15 residues. Per germline, CDR1 WNHNN and CDR2 SYGVQD (reference sequence). Trimming pared 3 bases from V and 2 bases from J, leaving 11 bases between. CDR3 in DNA: TGCGCCAGCAGTGATCAAGGGGTTGCCTACAATGAGCAGTTCTTC. It translates to CASSDQGVAYNEQFF.

V and J are TRBV19 and TRBJ2-4; no clear D gene. The CDR3 extends over 13 amino acids. V was clipped by 5 bases and J by 2 bases, with 7 bases between them. Germline lookup yields CDR1 LNHDA and CDR2 SQIVND (reference sequence). The CDR3 is CASSEEPKNIQYF. The CDR3 DNA reads as TGTGCCAGTAGTGAGGAACCCAAAAACATTCAGTACTTC.

This chain connects TRBV20-1 to TRBJ1-1; a weak D match, TRBD1 (5 bases). This CDR3 is built from 11 residues. Germline values: CDR1 DFQATT, CDR2 SNEGSKA (reference sequence). V was shortened by 6 bases and J by 6 bases, with 11 bases between the two germline ends. CDR3 DNA sequence: TGCAGTGCCCGGGGGATTTCTGAAGCTTTCTTT. It is translated as CSARGISEAFF.

The chain recombines TRBV5-8 with TRBJ2-5, with TRBD1 matching 9 bases. Trimming at V came to 0 bases and at J to 5 bases, leaving 8 bases not matched to a gene. Germline assignment: CDR1 SGHTS and CDR2 YDEGEE. This CDR3 comprises 16 residues. CDR3 sequence reads: CASSLGTGAVLETQYF. CDR3 nucleotides: TGTGCCAGCAGCTTGGGGACAGGGGCAGTTTTGGAGACCCAGTACTTC. The variable domain in full, with the rest retrieved from reference TRBV5-8 and TRBJ2-5, is EAGVTQSPTHLIKTRGQQATLRCSPISGHTSVYWYQQALGLGLQFLLWYDEGEERNRGNFPPRFSGRQFPNYSSELNVNALELEDSALYLCASSLGTGAVLETQYFGPGTRLLVL.

The chain joins TRBV23-1 to TRBJ1-2, with 12 positions matching TRBD1. TRBV23-1 is reported as an ORF; its role is uncertain. After removal of 5 bases from V and 4 bases from J, the junction contained 8 bases not matched to a gene. This CDR3 region has 16 residues. In DNA form, the CDR3 reads TGCGCCAGCAGTTTTAGGGGACAGGGGGCCGTCTATGGCTACACCTTC. Translation: CASSFRGQGAVYGYTF.

The CDR3 nucleotides are TGTGCCAGCAGCTCGTGGAGCGGGAGTACAGATACGCAGTATTTT. Translated: CASSSWSGSTDTQYF. This sequence joins TRBV11-2 and TRBJ2-3; 8 bases fit TRBD2. The CDR3 extends over 15 amino acids. CDR1 and CDR2 (germline): SGHAT, FQNNGV. V lost 4 bases and J lost 3; bases outside the gene matches: 6.

This rearrangement joins TRBV6-2 or TRBV6-3 to TRBJ2-1, with 8 nucleotides matching TRBD2. V shed 6 bases, J shed 8 bases, and the junction held 12 bases outside the gene matches. Germline V gene data show CDR1 as MNHEY and CDR2 as SVGEGT. CDR3 size: 15 residues. DNA for the CDR3: TGTGCCAGCAGCCGGGGGGGTCCTACCCTTTATGAGCAGTTCTTC. Translating it yields CASSRGGPTLYEQFF.

The chain uses TRBV12-3 or TRBV12-4 and TRBJ1-5, with D maybe TRBD1 (5 bases). The CDR3 runs 13 residues. V was clipped by 5 bases and J by 3 bases, with 8 bases between them. CDR3 loop: CASSPGINQPQHF. The DNA for the CDR3 is TGTGCCAGCAGTCCAGGGATCAATCAGCCCCAGCATTTT.

V gene TRBV4-3 combines with J gene TRBJ2-2; 13 nucleotides align to TRBD2. Germline V lookup: CDR1 LGHNA, CDR2 YSLEER. Germline trimming cut 3 bases from V and 0 bases from J; bases unmatched to any gene: 4. CDR3 length: 18 residues. The CDR3 here is CASSQAGLAGPNTGELFF. Here the CDR3 DNA reads TGCGCCAGCAGCCAGGCGGGACTAGCGGGACCGAACACCGGGGAGCTGTTTTTT.

V and J are TRBV30 and TRBJ2-5; 10 bases line up with TRBD2. Germline assignment: CDR1 GTSNPN and CDR2 SVGIG (reference sequence). CDR3 length equals 14 residues. V lost 4 bases to trimming and J lost 5 bases; unmatched junction nucleotides: 7. This CDR3 reads CAWKPSGSHETQYF. The CDR3 DNA reads as TGTGCCTGGAAGCCTAGCGGGAGTCACGAGACCCAGTACTTC.

The J gene is TRBJ1-4, the V gene TRBV7-9, with 8 bases identical to TRBD1. Per germline, CDR1 SEHNR and CDR2 FQNEAQ (reference sequence). The CDR3 is made up of 16 amino acids. Trimming took 4 bases from V and 8 from J; bases not matched to a gene: 12. For the CDR3, the DNA is TGTGCCAGCAGCTCACACAGGGGGAGGGCCATGGAAAAACTGTTTTTT. Translating gives CASSSHRGRAMEKLFF.

This chain joins TRBV7-9 and TRBJ2-4; tentative D call: TRBD2 (6 bases). The V end lost 5 bases, the J end lost 0 bases, and 14 bases lay between the germline ends. CDR3 length: 16 residues. Germline values: CDR1 SEHNR, CDR2 FQNEAQ (reference sequence). The DNA for the CDR3 is TGTGCCAGCAGCCCCCCCTTGGGACTAGCCAAAAACATTCAGTACTTC. It specifies CASSPPLGLAKNIQYF.

This chain links TRBV7-3 with TRBJ1-3; 9 bases align to TRBD1. This CDR3 region has 14 residues. The germline V gene encodes CDR1 SGHTA and CDR2 FQGTGA. Germline trimming cut 3 bases from V and 3 bases from J; bases unmatched to any gene: 0. CDR3 sequence: CASSLGQGGNTIYF. CDR3 nucleotides: TGTGCCAGCAGCTTGGGACAGGGTGGAAACACCATATATTTT. Full variable domain (outside the CDR3, taken from reference TRBV7-3 and TRBJ1-3): GAGVSQTPSNKVTEKGKYVELRCDPISGHTALYWYRQSLGQGPEFLIYFQGTGAADDSGLPNDRFFAVRPEGSVSTLKIQRTERGDSAVYLCASSLGQGGNTIYFGEGSWLTVV.